The present entry profiles one TCR beta chain with its context. The antigen is not known. Germline V gene lookup returns CDR1 SGHKS and CDR2 YYEKEE (reference sequence). The CDR3 has 15 amino acids. V lost 0 bases and J 7 bases, leaving 11 bases between the germline ends. The sample originates from a study of type 1 regulatory T cells. At the level of the study: T-allo10 is an in vitro-generated, Tr1-enriched CD4 T cell product specific for alloantigen.

TCRdb passed the reads through MiXCR, listing each CDR3 protein once. The profile shows under 30,000 distinct CDR3 sequences, around half of them singletons. J is TRBJ1-6 and V is TRBV5-5; a weak D match, TRBD1 (5 bases). The sample comprised cultured T cells, either the whole culture or a sorted T cell fraction (not recorded which). The sequence was obtained from a human donor in good health. Here the CDR3 DNA reads TGTGCCAGCAGCTTGGAGGGGTGGGAGAATTCACCCCTCCACTTT. This codes for CASSLEGWENSPLHF.